This paragraph reports one T cell receptor (beta chain). This sample stems from a study of blood T cell repertoires in COVID-19. Study context: The United States, Italy and Spain supplied acute and convalescent COVID-19 samples. Sources were T cells, B-cell-depleted T cells, or PBMCs; the material itself was cDNA or gDNA.

Under the authors' procedure: For nucleated cells, counts were estimated from reference gene primer amplification. Profiled with immunoSEQ multiplex PCR; TCRdb holds only in-frame clones, not every one. V and J calls and clone size come straight from that table; D and trimming were deduced from the DNA. The data hold over 65,000 clones, with 86% observed a single time. With 6 bases removed from V and 0 bases from J, the gap between germline ends came to 9 bases. CDR3 length: 13 amino acids. In germline, CDR1 is MNHEY, CDR2 SVGEGT. The V gene is TRBV6-2 or TRBV6-3, the J gene TRBJ2-7, with unresolved D. This sequence was found in a man over 45 with active or convalescent COVID-19. The material sequenced was peripheral blood. The DNA of the CDR3 is TGTGCCAGCAGCCCCATCGGCTCCTACGAGCAGTACTTC. Encoded protein: CASSPIGSYEQYF.